This T cell receptor beta chain was found in a study of T cell responses to AZD1222 COVID-19 vaccine. Germline CDR1 and CDR2: SGHVS and FQNEAQ. V lost 1 base and J 2 bases, leaving 5 bases between the germline ends. This CDR3 region has 14 residues. TCRdb's copy holds only in-frame clones and misses some; the assay was immunoSEQ multiplex PCR. The sample has 140,000 or so clones, 92% seen once. The chain has TRBV7-8 and TRBJ1-4; TRBD1 might be the D (5 bases). The material was peripheral blood, obtained on day 0 of AZD1222 vaccination. This clonotype originated in an adult in good health. The chain's CDR3 is CASSLDRTNEKLFF. In DNA form, the CDR3 reads TGTGCCAGCAGCTTAGACAGGACTAATGAAAAACTGTTTTTT.